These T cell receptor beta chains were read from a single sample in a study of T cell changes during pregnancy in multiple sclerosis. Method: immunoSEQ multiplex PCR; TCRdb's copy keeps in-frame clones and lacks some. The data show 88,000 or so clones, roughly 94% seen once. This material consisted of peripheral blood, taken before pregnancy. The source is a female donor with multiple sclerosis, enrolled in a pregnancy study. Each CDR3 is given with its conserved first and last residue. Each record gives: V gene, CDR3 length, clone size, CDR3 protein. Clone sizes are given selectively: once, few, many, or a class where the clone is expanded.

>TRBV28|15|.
CASRLAAGGYQPQHF
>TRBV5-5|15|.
CASSDRGRVDYGYTF
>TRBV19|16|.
CASSIGNRRTNEKLFF
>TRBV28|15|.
CASSPAGQGGYEQYF
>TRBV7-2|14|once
CASSPRQGRNTIYF
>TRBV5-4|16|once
CASSPEDRGSPYEQYF
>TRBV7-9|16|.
CASSSGQGLMNTEAFF
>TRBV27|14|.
CASSLGGSGYEQYF
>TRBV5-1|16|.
CASSSGQGAMNTEAFF
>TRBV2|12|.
CASSGTQETQYF
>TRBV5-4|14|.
CASSGGQFQETQYF
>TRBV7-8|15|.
CASTRQGGLQETQYF
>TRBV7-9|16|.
CASRARQGVGTGELFF
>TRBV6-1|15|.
CASSEAASGPYEQYF
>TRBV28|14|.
CASSHTSDTDTQYF
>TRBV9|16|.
CASSVQGLANTGELFF
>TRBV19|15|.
CASSMGRAGVGEQYF
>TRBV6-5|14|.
CASSGGQRNYGYTF
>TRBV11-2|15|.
CASSRGAGRDQPQHF
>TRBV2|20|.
CASSESRPGQTHFLNTEAFF
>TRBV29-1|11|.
CSVETGGKGTF
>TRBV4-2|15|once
CASSQGTGDTDTQYF
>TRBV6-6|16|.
CASSRDRIQTNYGYTF
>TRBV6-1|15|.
CASTQGQGARDTQYF
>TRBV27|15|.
CASSLQGDLQETQYF